The present T cell receptor (beta chain) was sequenced within a study of identical twins. Germline CDR1 and CDR2: LGHDT and YNNKEL (reference sequence). The V segment lost 3 bases and the J segment 10 bases; nucleotides outside the gene matches: 8. The CDR3 is 14 residues long. TCRdb reprocessed the 5' RACE reads via MiXCR and lists one record per CDR3 protein. The profile shows 550,000 to 700,000 distinct CDR3 sequences, less than 25% of them singletons. The same sample was also used in a study of T cells expressing NK-cell markers. From that report: Each TCR beta repertoire originated in sorted T cells that were CD3+CD56+NKG2C+, CD3+CD56+NKG2C- or CD3+CD56-NKG2C+.

The source material was PBMCs. The receptor comes from a woman aged 18-29 years in good health. This rearrangement joins TRBV3-1 to TRBJ2-1; 8 bases line up with TRBD2. The CDR3: CASSQGLVGPEQFF. CDR3 DNA: TGTGCCAGCAGCCAGGGACTAGTTGGCCCAGAGCAGTTCTTC.